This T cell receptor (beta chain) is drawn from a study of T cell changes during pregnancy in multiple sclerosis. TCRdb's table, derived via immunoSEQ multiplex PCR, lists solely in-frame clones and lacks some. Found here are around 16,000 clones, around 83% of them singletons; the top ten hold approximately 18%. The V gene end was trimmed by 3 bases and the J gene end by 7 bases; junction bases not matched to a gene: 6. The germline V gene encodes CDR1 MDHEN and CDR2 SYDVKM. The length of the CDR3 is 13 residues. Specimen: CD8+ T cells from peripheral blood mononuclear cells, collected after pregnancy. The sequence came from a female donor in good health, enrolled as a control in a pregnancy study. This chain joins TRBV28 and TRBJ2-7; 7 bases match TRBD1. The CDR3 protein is CASSFGQVLEQYF. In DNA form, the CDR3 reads TGTGCCAGCAGTTTCGGACAGGTTTTGGAGCAGTACTTC.